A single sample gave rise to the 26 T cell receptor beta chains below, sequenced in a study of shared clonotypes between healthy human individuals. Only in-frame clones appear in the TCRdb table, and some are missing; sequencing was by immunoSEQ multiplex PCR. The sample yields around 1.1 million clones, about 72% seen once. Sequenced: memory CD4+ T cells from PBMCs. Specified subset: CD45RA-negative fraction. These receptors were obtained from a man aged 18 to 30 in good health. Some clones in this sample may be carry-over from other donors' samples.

The CDR3 region is CASSGAHSSNTGELFF. Here the CDR3 DNA reads TGTGCCAGCAGCGGCGCCCACTCCTCGAACACCGGGGAGCTGTTTTTT. The rearrangement uses TRBV9 and TRBJ2-2; D unresolved. The germline CDR1 and CDR2 sequences are SGDLS and YYNGEE. The CDR3 is 16 amino acids. V was pared by 3 bases and J by 0 bases, with 12 bases between.

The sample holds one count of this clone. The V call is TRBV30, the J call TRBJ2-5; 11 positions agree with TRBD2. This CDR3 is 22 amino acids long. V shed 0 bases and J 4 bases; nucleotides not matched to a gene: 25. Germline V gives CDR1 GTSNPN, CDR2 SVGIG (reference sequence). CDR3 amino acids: CAWSVKLGGSSGRAGGGETQYF. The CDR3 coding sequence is TGTGCCTGGAGTGTAAAGTTAGGCGGGAGTAGCGGGAGGGCTGGGGGCGGAGAGACCCAGTACTTC.

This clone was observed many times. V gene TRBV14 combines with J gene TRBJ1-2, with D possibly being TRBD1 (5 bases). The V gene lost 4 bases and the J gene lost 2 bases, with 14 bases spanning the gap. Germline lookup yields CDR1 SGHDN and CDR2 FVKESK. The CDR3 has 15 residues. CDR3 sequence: CASSRLTDANYGYTF. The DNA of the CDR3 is TGTGCCAGCAGCCGACTGACAGATGCCAACTATGGCTACACCTTC.

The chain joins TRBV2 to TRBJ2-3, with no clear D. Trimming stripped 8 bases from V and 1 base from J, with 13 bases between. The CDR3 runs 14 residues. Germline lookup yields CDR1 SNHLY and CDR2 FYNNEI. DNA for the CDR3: TGTGCCAGCGGGCCTCTTTTACGCACAGATACGCAGTATTTT. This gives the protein CASGPLLRTDTQYF.

The CDR3 DNA is TGTGCCAGGGGAGTACCGGGACAGGGCTTTGACAATGAGCAGTTCTTC. It yields the protein CARGVPGQGFDNEQFF. This rearrangement joins TRBV6-4 to TRBJ2-1, with 9 bases that match TRBD1. Germline CDR1 is MRHNA and CDR2 is SNTAGT. CDR3 length: 16 residues. The J segment lost 5 bases and the V segment lost 9 bases, leaving 14 bases of the junction unmatched.

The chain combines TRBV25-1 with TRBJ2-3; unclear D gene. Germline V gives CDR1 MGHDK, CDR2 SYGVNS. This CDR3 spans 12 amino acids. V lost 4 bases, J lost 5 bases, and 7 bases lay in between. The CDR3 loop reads CASSAIGDTQYF. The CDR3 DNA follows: TGTGCCAGCAGTGCAATCGGAGATACGCAGTATTTT.

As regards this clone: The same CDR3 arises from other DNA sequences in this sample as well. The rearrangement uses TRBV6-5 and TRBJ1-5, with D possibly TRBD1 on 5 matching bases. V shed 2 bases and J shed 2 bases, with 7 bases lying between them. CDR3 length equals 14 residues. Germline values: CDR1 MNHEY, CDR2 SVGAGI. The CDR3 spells CASSYRGRNQPQHF. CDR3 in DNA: TGTGCCAGCAGTTACAGGGGACGCAATCAGCCCCAGCATTTT.

This chain's CDR3 is CASSESDGLYGYTF. CDR3 DNA: TGTGCCAGCAGTGAATCTGACGGACTCTATGGCTACACCTTC. This chain connects TRBV25-1 to TRBJ1-2; no reliable D call. The CDR3 is 14 residues long. V was clipped by 1 base and J by 4 bases, with 10 bases between them. CDR1 is MGHDK, CDR2 SYGVNS, per germline.

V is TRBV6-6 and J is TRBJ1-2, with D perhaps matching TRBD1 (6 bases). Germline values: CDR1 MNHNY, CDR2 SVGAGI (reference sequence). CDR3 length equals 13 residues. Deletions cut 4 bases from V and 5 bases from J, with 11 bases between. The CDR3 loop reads CASSSHREYGYTF. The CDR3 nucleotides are TGTGCCAGCAGTTCTCACAGGGAGTATGGCTACACCTTC.

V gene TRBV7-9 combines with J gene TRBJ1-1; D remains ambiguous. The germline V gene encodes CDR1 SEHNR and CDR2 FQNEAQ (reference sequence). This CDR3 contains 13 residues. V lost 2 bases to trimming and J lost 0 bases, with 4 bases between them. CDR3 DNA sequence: TGTGCCAGCAGCTTACTTATGAACACTGAAGCTTTCTTT. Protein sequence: CASSLLMNTEAFF.

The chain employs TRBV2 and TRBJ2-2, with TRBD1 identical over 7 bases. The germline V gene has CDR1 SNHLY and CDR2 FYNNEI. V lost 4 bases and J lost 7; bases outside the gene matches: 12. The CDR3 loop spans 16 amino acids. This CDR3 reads CASSATLDRAIGELFF. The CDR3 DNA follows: TGTGCCAGCAGTGCCACCTTAGACAGGGCCATCGGGGAGCTGTTTTTT.

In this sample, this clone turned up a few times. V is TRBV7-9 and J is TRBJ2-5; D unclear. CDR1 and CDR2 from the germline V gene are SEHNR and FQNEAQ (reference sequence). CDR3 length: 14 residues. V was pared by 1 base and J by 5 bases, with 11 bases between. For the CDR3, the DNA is TGTGCCAGCAGCTTAGACACAAACCTTGAGACCCAGTACTTC. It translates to CASSLDTNLETQYF.

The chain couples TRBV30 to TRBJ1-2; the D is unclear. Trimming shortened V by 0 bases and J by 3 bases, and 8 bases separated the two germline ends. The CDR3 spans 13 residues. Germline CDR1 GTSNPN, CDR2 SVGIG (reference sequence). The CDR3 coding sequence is TGTGCCTGGAGTGTATCAGATTACTATGGCTACACCTTC. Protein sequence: CAWSVSDYYGYTF.

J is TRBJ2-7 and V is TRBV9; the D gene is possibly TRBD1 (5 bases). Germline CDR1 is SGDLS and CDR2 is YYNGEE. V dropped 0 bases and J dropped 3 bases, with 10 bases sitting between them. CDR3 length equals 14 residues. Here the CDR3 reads CASSVGGFGYEQYF. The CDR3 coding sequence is TGTGCCAGCAGCGTAGGGGGCTTTGGCTACGAGCAGTACTTC.

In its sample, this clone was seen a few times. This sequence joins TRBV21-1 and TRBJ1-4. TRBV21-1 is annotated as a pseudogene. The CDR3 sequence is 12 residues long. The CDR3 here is CASDVANEKLFF. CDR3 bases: TGTGCCAGCGATGTTGCTAATGAAAAACTGTTTTTT.

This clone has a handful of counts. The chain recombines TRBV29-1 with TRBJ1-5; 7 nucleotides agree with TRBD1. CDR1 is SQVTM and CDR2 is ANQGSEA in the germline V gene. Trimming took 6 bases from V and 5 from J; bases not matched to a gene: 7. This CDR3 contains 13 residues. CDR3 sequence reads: CSVATGPHQPQHF. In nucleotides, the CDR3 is TGCAGCGTAGCGACAGGGCCCCATCAGCCCCAGCATTTT.

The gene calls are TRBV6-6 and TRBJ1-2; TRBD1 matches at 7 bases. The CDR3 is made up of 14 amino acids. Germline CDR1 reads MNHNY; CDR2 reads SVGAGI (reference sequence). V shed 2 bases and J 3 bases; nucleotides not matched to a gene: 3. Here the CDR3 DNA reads TGTGCCAGCAGTTACGCTGGACAGGACTATGGCTACACCTTC. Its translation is CASSYAGQDYGYTF.

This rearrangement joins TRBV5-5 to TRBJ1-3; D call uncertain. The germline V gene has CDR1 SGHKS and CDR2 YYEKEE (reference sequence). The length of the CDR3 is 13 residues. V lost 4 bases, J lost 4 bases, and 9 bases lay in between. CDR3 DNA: TGTGCCAGCAGCACCCGATCAGGAAACACCATATATTTT. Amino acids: CASSTRSGNTIYF.

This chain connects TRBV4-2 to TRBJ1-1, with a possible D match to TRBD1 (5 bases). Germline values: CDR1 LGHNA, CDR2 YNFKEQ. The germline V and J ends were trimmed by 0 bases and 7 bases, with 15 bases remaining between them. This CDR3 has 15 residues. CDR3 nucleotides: TGTGCCAGCAGCCAAGAAAGGGGCAGCTCCTATGAAGCTTTCTTT. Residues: CASSQERGSSYEAFF.

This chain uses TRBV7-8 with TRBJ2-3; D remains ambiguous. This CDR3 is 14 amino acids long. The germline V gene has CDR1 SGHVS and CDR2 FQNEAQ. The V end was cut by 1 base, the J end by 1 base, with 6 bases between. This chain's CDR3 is CASSLDQGTDTQYF. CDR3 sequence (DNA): TGTGCCAGCAGCTTAGACCAGGGCACAGATACGCAGTATTTT.

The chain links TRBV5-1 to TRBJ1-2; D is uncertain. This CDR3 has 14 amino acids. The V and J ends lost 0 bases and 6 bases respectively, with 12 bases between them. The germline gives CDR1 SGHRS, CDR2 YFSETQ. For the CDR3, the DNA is TGCGCCAGCAGCTTGGCTGGACCACGGAATGGCTACACCTTC. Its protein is CASSLAGPRNGYTF.

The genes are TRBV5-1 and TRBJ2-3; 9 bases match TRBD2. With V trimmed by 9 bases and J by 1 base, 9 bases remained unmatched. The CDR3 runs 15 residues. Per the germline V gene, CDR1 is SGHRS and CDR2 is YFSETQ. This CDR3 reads CATTAGLAGTDTQYF. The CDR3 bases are TGCGCCACCACAGCGGGACTAGCAGGCACAGATACGCAGTATTTT.

CDR3 DNA: TGTGCCTTAAACAGGGGCGCGAACACCGGGGAGCTGTTTTTT. This translates into CALNRGANTGELFF. The rearrangement uses TRBV30 and TRBJ2-2, with 7 bases identical to TRBD1. Germline CDR1 and CDR2: GTSNPN and SVGIG (reference sequence). V dropped 7 bases and J dropped 0; count of bases not matched to a gene: 5. This CDR3 region has 14 residues.

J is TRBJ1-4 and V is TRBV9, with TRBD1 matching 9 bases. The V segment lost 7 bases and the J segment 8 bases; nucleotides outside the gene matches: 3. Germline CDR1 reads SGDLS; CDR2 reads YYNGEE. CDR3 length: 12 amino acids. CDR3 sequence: CASGDRGEKLFF. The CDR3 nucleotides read TGTGCCAGCGGAGACAGGGGGGAAAAACTGTTTTTT.

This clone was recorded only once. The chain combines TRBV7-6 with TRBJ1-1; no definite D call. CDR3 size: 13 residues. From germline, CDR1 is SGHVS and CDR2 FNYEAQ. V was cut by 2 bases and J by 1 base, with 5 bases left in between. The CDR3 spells CASSLRKNTEAFF. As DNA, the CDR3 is TGTGCCAGCAGCTTAAGAAAGAACACTGAAGCTTTCTTT.

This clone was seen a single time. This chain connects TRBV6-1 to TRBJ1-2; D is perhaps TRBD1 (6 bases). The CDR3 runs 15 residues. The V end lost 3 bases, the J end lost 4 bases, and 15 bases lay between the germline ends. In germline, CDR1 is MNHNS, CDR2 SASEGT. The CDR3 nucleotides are TGTGCCAGCAGTGAGGCTATCGGGGGCACCTATGGCTACACCTTC. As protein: CASSEAIGGTYGYTF.